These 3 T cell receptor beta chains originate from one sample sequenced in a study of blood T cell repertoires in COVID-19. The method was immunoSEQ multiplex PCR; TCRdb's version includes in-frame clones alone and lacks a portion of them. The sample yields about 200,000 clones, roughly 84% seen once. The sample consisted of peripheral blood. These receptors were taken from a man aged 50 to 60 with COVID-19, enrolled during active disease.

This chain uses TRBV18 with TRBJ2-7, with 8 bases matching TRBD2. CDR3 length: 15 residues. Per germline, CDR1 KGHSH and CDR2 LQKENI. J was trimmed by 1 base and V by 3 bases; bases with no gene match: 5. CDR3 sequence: CASSPGLVGSYEQYF. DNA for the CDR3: TGTGCCAGCTCACCGGGACTAGTAGGATCCTACGAGCAGTACTTC.

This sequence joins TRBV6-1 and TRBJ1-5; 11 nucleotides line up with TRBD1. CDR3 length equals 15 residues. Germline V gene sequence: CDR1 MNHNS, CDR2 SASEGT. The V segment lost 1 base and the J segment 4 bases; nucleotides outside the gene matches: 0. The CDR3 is CASSEGDRGNQPQHF. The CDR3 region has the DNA TGTGCCAGCAGTGAAGGGGACAGGGGGAATCAGCCCCAGCATTTT.

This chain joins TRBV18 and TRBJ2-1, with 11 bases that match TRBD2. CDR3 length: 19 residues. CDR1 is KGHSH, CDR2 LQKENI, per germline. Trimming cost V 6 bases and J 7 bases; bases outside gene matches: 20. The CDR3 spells CASSQLGLAGGHPENEQFF. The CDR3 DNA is TGTGCCAGCTCTCAACTTGGGCTAGCGGGAGGCCACCCGGAAAATGAGCAGTTCTTC.